This passage covers 12 T cell receptor beta chains from one sample sequenced in a study of shared clonotypes between healthy human individuals. Generated by immunoSEQ multiplex PCR, the TCRdb table keeps only in-frame clones and is missing some. The sample contains roughly 700,000 clones, roughly 70% of which appear only once. The source material was memory CD4+ T cells sorted from blood. This sample's subset: CD45RA-negative fraction. These TCRs come from a woman between 25 and 40 years old in good health.

This clone was seen only a few times. The rearrangement joins TRBV6-6 to TRBJ1-4, with D perhaps TRBD1 (5 bases). CDR1 MNHNY and CDR2 SVGAGI come from the germline V gene (reference sequence). The CDR3 loop spans 15 amino acids. Trimming left V 6 bases short and J 0 bases short, with 11 bases between. The DNA for the CDR3 is TGTGCCAGCAGCCCGGGGGATGCAACTAATGAAAAACTGTTTTTT. Translating gives CASSPGDATNEKLFF.

The V gene is TRBV13, the J gene TRBJ2-3; 9 bases line up with TRBD2. V lost 0 bases and J lost 4; bases outside the gene matches: 8. Germline V lookup: CDR1 PRHDT, CDR2 FYEKMQ (reference sequence). The CDR3 runs to 17 residues. In nucleotides, the CDR3 is TGTGCCAGCAGCTTAGGAACTAGCGGGCTGAACGCAGATACGCAGTATTTT. It encodes CASSLGTSGLNADTQYF. Based on the CDR3 plus reference TRBV13 and TRBJ2-3, the full variable domain is AAGVIQSPRHLIKEKRETATLKCYPIPRHDTVYWYQQGPGQDPQFLISFYEKMQSDKGSIPDRFSAQQFSDYHSELNMSSLELGDSALYFCASSLGTSGLNADTQYFGPGTRLTVL.

Ten or more counts support this clone. The chain has TRBV5-1 and TRBJ2-2, with D uncertain. The CDR3 runs to 14 residues. Trimming took off 4 bases at V and 4 bases at J, with 11 bases between the two ends. The germline V gene encodes CDR1 SGHRS and CDR2 YFSETQ. The CDR3 DNA reads as TGCGCCAGCAGCCCTGTTGGCGCCACCGGGGAGCTGTTTTTT. Amino acids: CASSPVGATGELFF.

In its sample, this clone was seen a few times. This chain connects TRBV7-6 to TRBJ1-5; D is undetermined. The germline V gene encodes CDR1 SGHVS and CDR2 FNYEAQ. The CDR3 consists of 15 residues. The V gene lost 5 bases and the J gene lost 7 bases, with 18 bases spanning the gap. Written as DNA, the CDR3 is TGTGCCAGCAGCCCCTTCGTCGCGGGCGGGCAGCCCCAGCATTTT. Encoded protein: CASSPFVAGGQPQHF.

This chain uses TRBV10-2 with TRBJ1-5; D remains unclear. The CDR3 length is 15 residues. Trimming cost V 0 bases and J 2 bases, with 8 bases left between them. CDR1 and CDR2 (germline): WSHSY, SAAADI. The DNA for the CDR3 is TGCGCCAGCAGTGAGTCGCACCGGGGCAATCAGCCCCAGCATTTT. Translation gives CASSESHRGNQPQHF.

The rearrangement uses TRBV11-2 and TRBJ2-5, with D tentatively TRBD1 (5 bases). Germline V gives CDR1 SGHAT, CDR2 FQNNGV. Trimming left V 6 bases short and J 1 base short, with 15 bases between. This CDR3 has 15 amino acids. CDR3 nucleotides: TGTGCCAGCAGTTTCCGAGAAGGGGTCCAAGAGACCCAGTACTTC. Protein sequence: CASSFREGVQETQYF.

The chain combines TRBV19 with TRBJ2-1; possible D gene TRBD2, 6 bases. V lost 5 bases, J lost 2 bases, and 25 bases lay in between. The CDR3 covers 19 residues. Germline V lookup: CDR1 LNHDA, CDR2 SQIVND (reference sequence). CDR3 amino acids: CASSSSGQGTLGTYNEQFF. In nucleotides, the CDR3 is TGTGCCAGTAGTTCCAGCGGGCAAGGTACCCTTGGCACCTACAATGAGCAGTTCTTC. Complete variable domain (other parts from reference TRBV19 and TRBJ2-1): DGGITQSPKYLFRKEGQNVTLSCEQNLNHDAMYWYRQDPGQGLRLIYYSQIVNDFQKGDIAEGYSVSREKKESFPLTVTSAQKNPTAFYLCASSSSGQGTLGTYNEQFFGPGTRLTVL.

This CDR3 is CASSPGGSDEQFF. For the CDR3, the DNA is TGTGCCAGCAGTCCCGGGGGGTCCGACGAGCAGTTCTTC. V usage is TRBV6-1 and J usage is TRBJ2-1, with TRBD2 identical over 7 bases. Germline V gene sequence: CDR1 MNHNS, CDR2 SASEGT. The CDR3 extends over 13 amino acids. With 5 bases clipped from V and 10 bases from J, the junction kept 8 bases outside the gene matches.

CDR3 bases: TGCGCCAGCAGCTTGGCCACGGTTGGTGCGAGTAGGAACACTGAAGCTTTCTTT. It yields the protein CASSLATVGASRNTEAFF. This rearrangement joins TRBV5-1 to TRBJ1-1; D is unclear. V was shortened by 0 bases and J by 1 base, with 19 bases between the two germline ends. Germline V lookup: CDR1 SGHRS, CDR2 YFSETQ. This CDR3 is built from 18 residues.

The chain joins TRBV20-1 to TRBJ2-3; TRBD1 is a possible D gene (5 bases). There are 11 residues in the CDR3. Germline CDR1 and CDR2: DFQATT and SNEGSKA (reference sequence). V dropped 3 bases and J dropped 4 bases, with 5 bases sitting between them. The CDR3 nucleotides are TGCAGTGCTAGCAGGGCAGATACGCAGTATTTT. It yields the protein CSASRADTQYF.

CDR3 sequence (DNA): TGTGCCAGCGGACAGGGATATAATCAGCCCCAGCATTTT. This sequence encodes CASGQGYNQPQHF. J is TRBJ1-5 and V is TRBV6-5; 8 positions agree with TRBD1. Germline assignment: CDR1 MNHEY and CDR2 SVGAGI. The CDR3 totals 13 residues. V was clipped by 8 bases and J by 4 bases; unmatched bases: 4.

The chain is built from TRBV6-1 and TRBJ2-7; D could derive from TRBD1 or TRBD2 (5 bases each). V was shortened by 7 bases and J by 4 bases, with 11 bases between the two germline ends. The germline gives CDR1 MNHNS, CDR2 SASEGT. This CDR3 is 12 amino acids long. In DNA, the CDR3 is TGTGCCAGCACCCGGGGCGGATACGAGCAGTACTTC. This codes for CASTRGGYEQYF.